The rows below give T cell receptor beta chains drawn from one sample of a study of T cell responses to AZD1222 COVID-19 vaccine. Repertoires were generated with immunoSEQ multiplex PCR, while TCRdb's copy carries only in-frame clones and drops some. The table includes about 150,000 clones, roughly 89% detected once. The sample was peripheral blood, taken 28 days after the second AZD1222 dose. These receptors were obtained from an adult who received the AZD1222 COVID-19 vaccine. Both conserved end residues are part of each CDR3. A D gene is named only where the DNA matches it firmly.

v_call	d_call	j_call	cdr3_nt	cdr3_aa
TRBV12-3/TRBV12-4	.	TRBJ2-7	TGTGCCAGCACCTCCTACGACGAGCAGTACTTC	CASTSYDEQYF
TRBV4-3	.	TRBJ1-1	TGCGCCAGCAGCCAAGAGGTGCCGGCTGCTGAAGCTTTCTTT	CASSQEVPAAEAFF
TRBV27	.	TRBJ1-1	TGTGCCAGCAGTAGCTTCAGGGACACTGAAGCTTTCTTT	CASSSFRDTEAFF
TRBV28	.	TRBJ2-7	TGTGCCAGCAGTTTCATCGGCGAGCAGTACTTC	CASSFIGEQYF
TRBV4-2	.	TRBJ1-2	TGTGCCAGCAGCCAAGAGGGGTACTACACCTTC	CASSQEGYYTF
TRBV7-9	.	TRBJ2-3	TGTGCCAGCAGCCCACAAGGACAGTTAACTAGCACAGATACGCAGTATTTT	CASSPQGQLTSTDTQYF
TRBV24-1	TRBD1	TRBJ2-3	TGTGCCACCAGTGATTACAGGGGAAATACAGATACGCAGTATTTT	CATSDYRGNTDTQYF
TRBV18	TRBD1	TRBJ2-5	TGTGCCAGCTCGACCGGGACAGGGTCGGAGACCCAGTACTTC	CASSTGTGSETQYF
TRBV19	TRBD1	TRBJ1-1	TGTGCCAGTAGGGACAGGGTGAACACTGAAGCTTTCTTT	CASRDRVNTEAFF
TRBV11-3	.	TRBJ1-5	TGTGCCAGCAGCCGAAATGGGGGTCAGCCCCAGCATTTT	CASSRNGGQPQHF